This TCR beta chain is from a study of early stage breast cancer tumors. In the study overall: Most of the 16 invasive tumors were ER+, PR+ and HER2-.

Germline CDR1 LNHNV, CDR2 YYDKDF (reference sequence). The CDR3 sequence is 14 residues long. V dropped 0 bases and J dropped 4; count of bases not matched to a gene: 2. Overall study results and limits: Enriched TCRB sequences shared across patients were mostly commonly generated sequences. Tumors had about 2.3-fold higher T cell density than normal breast.

Each sample had two DNA replicates, 0.5 to 0.65 ug blood or roughly 1.4 ug tissue. The data were produced by immunoSEQ multiplex PCR, yet TCRdb's version contains in-frame clones alone and is incomplete. Of tens of thousands of clones in the sample, approximately 84% were seen once. Details on this clone: As yet, its antigen is unknown.

This receptor was identified in a person between 50 and 60 years old with breast cancer. Sequenced: blood. This chain uses TRBV15 with TRBJ2-7, with 8 bases identical to TRBD2. The CDR3 sequence is CATSRDAGGYEQYF. The CDR3 DNA reads TGTGCCACCAGCAGAGATGCGGGAGGTTACGAGCAGTACTTC.